These T cell receptor beta chains were read from a single sample in a study of cytomegalovirus exposure and HLA in healthy donors. Measured with immunoSEQ multiplex PCR; TCRdb has only the in-frame clones, and not every one. This repertoire comprises about 200,000 clones; its ten largest clones make up about 1%. The sequencing sample was made of PBMCs. The origin of the receptors is a woman in her twenties or thirties in good health and CMV-seropositive. The CDR3 runs from the conserved cysteine through the conserved F or W. D genes are given only for firm matches.

J gene: TRBJ1-2
V gene: TRBV6-1
D gene: TRBD1
CDR3 protein: CASSEWRGQYGYTF
CDR3 DNA: TGTGCCAGCAGTGAATGGAGGGGGCAGTACGGCTACACCTTC

J gene: TRBJ1-1
V gene: TRBV5-1
D gene: NA
CDR3 protein: CASSLEGSDTEAFF
CDR3 DNA: TGCGCCAGCAGCCTTGAGGGTTCGGACACTGAAGCTTTCTTT

J gene: TRBJ1-5
V gene: TRBV19
D gene: TRBD1
CDR3 protein: CASSSGQANNQPQHF
CDR3 DNA: TGTGCCAGTAGTTCAGGACAGGCCAACAATCAGCCCCAGCATTTT

J gene: TRBJ2-7
V gene: TRBV7-2
D gene: NA
CDR3 protein: CASSPFGGIASYEQYF
CDR3 DNA: TGTGCCAGCAGCCCCTTTGGCGGGATTGCATCCTACGAGCAGTACTTC

J gene: TRBJ2-2
V gene: TRBV7-6
D gene: TRBD1
CDR3 protein: CASSLDPGTGEDTGELFF
CDR3 DNA: TGTGCCAGCAGCTTAGACCCCGGGACAGGGGAAGACACCGGGGAGCTGTTTTTT

J gene: TRBJ2-7
V gene: TRBV18
D gene: NA
CDR3 protein: CASSNLQASSSEQYF
CDR3 DNA: TGTGCCAGCTCTAACCTACAGGCGAGCTCCTCCGAGCAGTACTTC

J gene: TRBJ1-2
V gene: TRBV10-3
D gene: NA
CDR3 protein: CAISESGGGDGYTF
CDR3 DNA: TGTGCCATCAGTGAGTCGGGAGGGGGTGATGGCTACACCTTC

J gene: TRBJ1-2
V gene: TRBV4-1
D gene: NA
CDR3 protein: CASSQPQGQINYGYTF
CDR3 DNA: TGCGCCAGCAGCCAACCGCAGGGACAAATAAACTATGGCTACACCTTC

J gene: TRBJ1-5
V gene: TRBV10-2
D gene: NA
CDR3 protein: CASSEDWGRNQPQHF
CDR3 DNA: TGCGCCAGCAGTGAGGATTGGGGCAGGAATCAGCCCCAGCATTTT

J gene: TRBJ2-7
V gene: TRBV18
D gene: TRBD2
CDR3 protein: CASSPPAGGDYEQYF
CDR3 DNA: TGTGCCAGCTCACCACCGGCGGGAGGAGACTACGAGCAGTACTTC

J gene: TRBJ1-4
V gene: TRBV28
D gene: NA
CDR3 protein: CASSLGGGTGEKLFF
CDR3 DNA: TGTGCCAGCAGTTTGGGAGGAGGGACTGGAGAAAAACTGTTTTTT

J gene: TRBJ2-3
V gene: TRBV29-1
D gene: TRBD2
CDR3 protein: CSVVGLAGTDTDTQYF
CDR3 DNA: TGCAGCGTGGTCGGGCTAGCGGGCACGGACACAGATACGCAGTATTTT

J gene: TRBJ1-1
V gene: TRBV2
D gene: NA
CDR3 protein: CASSAGIGTEAFF
CDR3 DNA: TGTGCCAGCAGTGCAGGGATCGGCACTGAAGCTTTCTTT

J gene: TRBJ1-2
V gene: TRBV19
D gene: NA
CDR3 protein: CASTWGTSLVYGYTF
CDR3 DNA: TGTGCCAGTACATGGGGCACGTCCTTGGTCTATGGCTACACCTTC

J gene: TRBJ2-7
V gene: TRBV10-3
D gene: TRBD2
CDR3 protein: CAINREEGTPYEQYF
CDR3 DNA: TGTGCCATCAATCGGGAGGAAGGTACCCCCTACGAGCAGTACTTC

J gene: TRBJ1-1
V gene: TRBV4-1
D gene: TRBD1
CDR3 protein: CASSRPGTGTNTEAFF
CDR3 DNA: TGCGCCAGCAGTCGTCCCGGGACAGGGACGAACACTGAAGCTTTCTTT

J gene: TRBJ2-2
V gene: TRBV27
D gene: NA
CDR3 protein: CASLNSPEQGGTGELFF
CDR3 DNA: TGTGCCAGCCTCAACTCACCGGAACAGGGTGGCACCGGGGAGCTGTTTTTT

J gene: TRBJ1-1
V gene: TRBV28
D gene: TRBD1
CDR3 protein: CASTRTGRWYTEAFF
CDR3 DNA: TGTGCCAGCACCCGGACAGGTCGTTGGTACACTGAAGCTTTCTTT

J gene: TRBJ2-7
V gene: TRBV19
D gene: TRBD2
CDR3 protein: CASSILEGREERYEQYF
CDR3 DNA: TGTGCCAGTAGTATTCTTGAAGGGCGGGAGGAACGCTACGAGCAGTACTTC

J gene: TRBJ2-5
V gene: TRBV7-6
D gene: TRBD2
CDR3 protein: CASSLEPPGLAGGSETQYF
CDR3 DNA: TGTGCCAGCAGCTTAGAGCCCCCGGGACTAGCGGGAGGCAGTGAGACCCAGTACTTC